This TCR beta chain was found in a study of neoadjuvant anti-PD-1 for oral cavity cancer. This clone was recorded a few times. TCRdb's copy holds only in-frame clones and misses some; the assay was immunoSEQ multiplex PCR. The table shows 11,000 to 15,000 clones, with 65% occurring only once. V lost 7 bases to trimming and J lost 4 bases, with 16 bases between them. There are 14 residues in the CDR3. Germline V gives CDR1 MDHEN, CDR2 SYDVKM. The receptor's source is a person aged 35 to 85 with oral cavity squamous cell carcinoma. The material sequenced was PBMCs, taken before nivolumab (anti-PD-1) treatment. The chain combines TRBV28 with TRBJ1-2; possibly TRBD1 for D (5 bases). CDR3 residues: CASIFTGGTYGYTF. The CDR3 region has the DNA TGTGCCAGCATCTTTACGGGAGGGACCTATGGCTACACCTTC.